The clone carrying this TCR beta chain was recorded once. Antigen specificity is unknown. On sorted subsets, replicate PCRs used approximately 190 ng DNA, or 30,000 or so T cell genomes. Data came from immunoSEQ multiplex PCR; TCRdb stores just in-frame clones and leaves some out. The data show hundreds of thousands of clones, with roughly 98% seen just once and roughly 0.29% held by the top ten. The CDR3 totals 13 residues. The V gene lost 4 bases and the J gene lost 4 bases, with 14 bases spanning the gap. CDR1 is SQVTM, CDR2 ANQGSEA, per germline. The naive CD8 fraction comprised CD45RO-negative cells positively selected for CCR7 and excluded terminally differentiated effector memory CD45RA+ cells. The sample is drawn from a study of shared clonotypes between healthy human individuals. Overall study: Three CD4 naive, three CD4 memory, two CD8 naive and one CD8 memory plate were used per donor. General study results and limits: It was observed that around 5% of naive CD4 clonotypes were shared across several donors. What naive subsets generally showed was a larger estimated richness than memory subsets showed.

The chain employs TRBV29-1 and TRBJ2-7; D is perhaps TRBD1 (6 bases). The receptor's source is a man aged 25-40 years in good health. Sequenced material: naive CD8+ T cells sorted from blood. CDR3 loop: CSVGSGQQYEQYF. The DNA for the CDR3 is TGCAGCGTTGGATCGGGACAACAATACGAGCAGTACTTC.